This TCR beta chain originates from a study of T cells in localized non-small cell lung cancer (dated by TCRdb to between 2020 and 2021). Broadly, across the study: The study analyzed T cell repertoires of 200 to 250 early-stage NSCLC patients, comparing tumors and uninvolved tumor-adjacent lungs. The mean age of the NSCLC patients was approximately 71 years, with roughly 120 men and around 100 women. The cohort comprised under 250 treatment-naïve NSCLC patients with resected, localized lung tumors.

The CDR3 goes from the cysteine to the phenylalanine over 16 residues. This entry keeps only the CDR3 DNA: 48 bases, framed from base 1. V and J are trimmed by 4 bases and 6 bases, and the gene matches miss 11 bases of the junction. The germline V gene supplies CDR1 SGHTA and CDR2 FQGNSA. What the research found in general, with its limitations: Because the study design was exploratory, TCR variables were selected using unadjusted p-values without false-discovery rate correction. The highest T cell clonality was observed in uninvolved tumor-adjacent lung, where clonality exceeded that of tumor, suggesting that antigenic responses were more focused in uninvolved tumor-adjacent lung. Multi-region tumor sequencing was not performed, so intratumor heterogeneity could not be excluded. A median of around 50 of the top 100 tumor clones turned up in the paired uninvolved adjacent lung, and approximately 30 of those clones also ranked among the top 100 of that same adjacent lung. Higher blood T cell density associated with longer overall survival, while higher adjacent-lung clonality associated with shorter survival.

The immunoSEQ Assay was used to sequence TCR beta CDR3 regions from DNA. The authors' analysis ran thus. To compute T cell density, TCR beta template counts were normalized to usable DNA, which was estimated by amplifying housekeeping genes. Richness was estimated with the preseqR package, extrapolating to 400,000 templates for PBMC samples and 120,000 templates for tissue samples. Clonality was calculated as one minus Pielou's evenness. Tissue-enriched TCRs were identified through differential abundance testing performed on productive amino-acid clonotypes, with a minimum total count of 5 and an alpha of 0.1. Repertoire overlap between compartments was quantified with the Jaccard Index and Morisita Overlap Index. GLIPH grouped TCR beta CDR3s together with public tetramer-defined viral CDR3s, and a viral motif had to include at least three viral sequences and show V-gene enrichment. TCRdb took over this immuneACCESS table, retaining in-frame rearrangements with V and J assigned. Such tables are incomplete; in checked studies, under half of the missing clones stem from an unresolved V gene, and the remainder is unexplained. Clone size and the V and J calls come from that table; the DNA yielded D and trimming. The sample table lists some 85,000 clones, less than 85% of them with a count of one. In total, the top ten clones hold over 15% of the sample.

At diagnosis, peripheral blood, uninvolved tumor-adjacent lung and tumor were collected and were preserved as a mix of fresh-frozen and FFPE material. Blood samples were analyzed as peripheral blood mononuclear cells for TCR repertoire profiling. With respect to this clone: Its recognized antigen is unknown. No base-level quality is on record; no much larger clone is a single base apart.

This receptor was taken from a man aged 40 to 70 with stage II squamous cell lung carcinoma. The sequence joins TRBV7-2 to TRBJ2-1; TRBD1 aligns with 8 central bases. The input for sequencing was PBMCs, taken before any cancer treatment. The CDR3 reads as follows: CASSSGTGTGANEQFF. The DNA is TGTGCCAGCAGCTCAGGAACCGGGACAGGAGCCAATGAGCAGTTCTTC.